A selection of T cell receptor beta chains follows, all from one sample in a study of CD8 T cells in Susac syndrome. MiXCR, run by TCRdb on the immunoSEQ multiplex PCR reads, gives a single entry per CDR3 protein. In the table there are about 80,000 distinct CDR3 sequences, roughly 93% of which are singletons. The sample was CD8+ T cells from PBMCs. The receptors come from a human donor in good health. Both conserved end residues are part of each CDR3. D genes are given only for firm matches. Size is omitted from some rows. Given values are once, few, many or a class for expanded clones.

d_call	v_call	clone_size	j_call	cdr3_aa	cdr3_nt
NA	TRBV9	NA	TRBJ2-1	CASSVESGRGAVF	TGTGCCAGCAGCGTAGAGAGCGGTCGCGGCGCGGTCTTC
NA	TRBV20-1	NA	TRBJ1-2	CSAGEAGEYGYTF	TGCAGTGCCGGTGAGGCTGGGGAATATGGCTACACCTTC
TRBD2	TRBV20-1	NA	TRBJ2-3	CSARPTSRLAGGDTQYF	TGCAGTGCTAGACCGACTTCCCGACTAGCGGGAGGAGATACGCAGTATTTT
TRBD1	TRBV7-9	NA	TRBJ1-2	CASSVGQGYNYGYTF	TGTGCCAGCAGTGTGGGACAGGGTTATAACTATGGCTACACCTTC
NA	TRBV4-3	NA	TRBJ1-1	CASSRDGGRAGTEAFF	TGCGCCAGCAGCCGAGACGGGGGCAGGGCAGGCACTGAAGCTTTCTTT
NA	TRBV4-1	once	TRBJ2-5	CASSPPRQETQYF	TGCGCCAGCAGCCCACCCAGGCAGGAGACCCAGTACTTC
NA	TRBV15	NA	TRBJ2-5	CATSVAMGAETQYF	TGTGCCACCAGCGTAGCCATGGGGGCGGAGACCCAGTACTTC
TRBD1	TRBV12-3/TRBV12-4	NA	TRBJ1-1	CASSDRGSNTEAFF	TGTGCCAGCAGCGACAGGGGTTCGAACACTGAAGCTTTCTTT
NA	TRBV4-1	NA	TRBJ1-2	CASSQISTGTYGYTF	TGCGCCAGCAGCCAGATCAGTACAGGGACGTATGGCTACACCTTC
NA	TRBV9	NA	TRBJ1-2	CASSPHTGAATF	TGTGCCAGCAGCCCGCACACGGGGGCTGCCACCTTC
NA	TRBV5-4	NA	TRBJ2-7	CASSLLGSSYEQYF	TGTGCCAGCAGCTTGCTCGGAAGCTCCTACGAGCAGTACTTC
NA	TRBV12-3/TRBV12-4	NA	TRBJ1-5	CASSLRAGWDQPQHF	TGTGCCAGCAGTTTGAGGGCAGGGTGGGATCAGCCCCAGCATTTT
NA	TRBV6-5	NA	TRBJ1-1	CAIQVGGGTEAFF	TGTGCCATCCAGGTGGGGGGAGGCACTGAAGCTTTCTTT
TRBD1	TRBV7-2	few	TRBJ1-1	CASSLGGQTSRGAFF	TGTGCCAGCAGCTTAGGGGGACAGACAAGCCGAGGAGCTTTCTTT
NA	TRBV9	NA	TRBJ2-6	CASSDSGGTGANVLTF	TGTGCCAGCAGCGACTCAGGGGGGACTGGGGCCAACGTCCTGACTTTC
TRBD1	TRBV6-1	NA	TRBJ2-6	CASSPAQGYSGANVLTF	TGTGCCAGCAGTCCCGCACAGGGGTACTCTGGGGCCAACGTCCTGACTTTC
NA	TRBV27	NA	TRBJ2-3	CASTPGSSTDTQYF	TGTGCCAGTACTCCGGGATCTAGCACAGATACGCAGTATTTT
NA	TRBV4-1	few	TRBJ1-1	CASSQVGNTEAFF	TGCGCCAGCAGCCAAGTGGGGAACACTGAAGCTTTCTTT
TRBD2	TRBV19	NA	TRBJ2-3	CASSIELAVSTDTQYF	TGTGCCAGTAGTATAGAACTAGCGGTTAGCACAGATACGCAGTATTTT
NA	TRBV4-3	NA	TRBJ2-2	CASSPVTGVPGELFF	TGCGCCAGCAGCCCAGTGACCGGGGTACCCGGGGAGCTGTTTTTT
NA	TRBV7-9	NA	TRBJ1-5	CASSLGEIMWPQHF	TGTGCCAGCAGCTTAGGGGAGATTATGTGGCCCCAGCATTTT
NA	TRBV12-3/TRBV12-4	NA	TRBJ1-5	CASTLDPGGQPQHF	TGTGCCAGCACCCTGGACCCGGGCGGTCAGCCCCAGCATTTT
NA	TRBV4-1	NA	TRBJ1-1	CASSQVEGYDGTEAFF	TGCGCCAGCAGCCAAGTTGAGGGGTACGATGGCACTGAAGCTTTCTTT
NA	TRBV7-9	NA	TRBJ1-2	CASSLGGSGGYTF	TGTGCCAGCAGCTTGGGCGGATCGGGTGGCTACACCTTC
TRBD2	TRBV10-3	NA	TRBJ2-3	CAIDSGASTDTQYF	TGTGCCATAGATAGCGGGGCGAGCACAGATACGCAGTATTTT
NA	TRBV7-9	few	TRBJ2-2	CASSSYSGELFF	TGTGCCAGCAGCTCCTACTCCGGGGAGCTGTTTTTT
TRBD2	TRBV29-1	NA	TRBJ2-1	CSVRSSGSFSYNEQFF	TGCAGCGTTCGGTCTAGCGGGAGTTTTTCCTACAATGAGCAGTTCTTC
TRBD1	TRBV7-9	NA	TRBJ2-7	CASSPRQGADEQYF	TGTGCCAGCAGCCCCCGACAGGGGGCCGACGAGCAGTACTTC